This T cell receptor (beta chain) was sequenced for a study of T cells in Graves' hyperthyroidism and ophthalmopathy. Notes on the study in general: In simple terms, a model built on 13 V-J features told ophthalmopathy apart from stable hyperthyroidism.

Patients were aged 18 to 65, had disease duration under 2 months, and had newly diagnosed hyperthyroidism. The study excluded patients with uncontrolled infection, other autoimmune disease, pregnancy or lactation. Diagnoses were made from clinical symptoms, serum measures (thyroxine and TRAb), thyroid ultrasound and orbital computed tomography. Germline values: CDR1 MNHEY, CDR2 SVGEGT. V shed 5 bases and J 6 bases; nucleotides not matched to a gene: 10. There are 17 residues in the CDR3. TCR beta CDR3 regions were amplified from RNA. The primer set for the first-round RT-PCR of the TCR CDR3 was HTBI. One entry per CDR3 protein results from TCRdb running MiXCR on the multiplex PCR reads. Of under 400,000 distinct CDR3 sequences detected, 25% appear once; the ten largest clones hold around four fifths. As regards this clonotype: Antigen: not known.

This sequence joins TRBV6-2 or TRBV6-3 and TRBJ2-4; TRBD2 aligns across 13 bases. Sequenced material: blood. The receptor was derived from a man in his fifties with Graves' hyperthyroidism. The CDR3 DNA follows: TGTGCCAGCAGTCCTGGGACTAGCGGGATCTTGAGAAACATTCAGTACTTC. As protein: CASSPGTSGILRNIQYF.